Described below is a single T cell receptor beta chain sequence and its context. What this receptor recognizes is not known. No base quality values were provided; no much bigger clone lies one nucleotide off. These data belong to a study of T cells in Graves' hyperthyroidism and ophthalmopathy (dated by TCRdb to between 2017 and 2020). Background for the entire study: Peripheral blood samples were taken at the time of initial diagnosis, prior to any treatment. Prospective prediction of ophthalmopathy was tested in an independent validation cohort of 18 to 20 hyperthyroidism patients and 15 to 17 patients who later progressed to ophthalmopathy. The paper reports TCR Vbeta CDR3 sequencing of approximately 140 peripheral blood samples: under 45 ophthalmopathy, 70 to 85 hyperthyroidism and approximately 17 progressor patients. To identify distinguishing TCR V-J signatures, a discovery cohort of about 95 patients was used, comprising 43 with Graves' ophthalmopathy and under 60 with stable Graves' hyperthyroidism. The approximately 98 discovery patients were randomly divided into training and test sets at a 7:3 ratio. Thyroid tissue and blood T-cell repertoires from about six Graves' hyperthyroidism patients were also compared in the study. Once sampling was done, hyperthyroidism patients were given methimazole at a starting dose of 30 mg daily, whereas ophthalmopathy patients were given high-dose intravenous methylprednisolone. The paper as a whole reports these results and caveats: In validation, the model predicted progression to ophthalmopathy a median of about 5.9 months before onset, with 65% to 71% sensitivity and about 75% specificity. A 13 V-J signature model separated ophthalmopathy from stable hyperthyroidism, with about 90% sensitivity and about 81% specificity in cross-validation and 80%/75% in testing. No statistical method was used to fix the sample size in advance, and group allocation was not hidden from the investigators. Most expanded thyroid clonotypes (frequency above 0.001) were also detected in blood, suggesting blood repertoires may reflect thyroid immune responses.

CDR1 and CDR2 are read off the germline V gene as MGHRA and YSYEKL. Reading from cysteine to phenylalanine, the CDR3 counts 16 amino acids. This entry keeps only the CDR3 DNA: 48 bases, framed from base 1. Germline trimming: 0 bases from V, 6 bases from J; junction bases outside gene matches: 7. TCR beta CDR3 regions were amplified from RNA transcripts. A first-round RT-PCR of the TCR CDR3 used the HTBI primer set with the Qiagen OneStep RT-PCR kit. Libraries were constructed in a second round of multiplex PCR, after which size selection and purification were carried out. Paired-end sequencing of the libraries was performed with 100 bp reads on an Illumina HiSeq2000. In the paper's pipeline: SOAPnuke was used to process the raw data, with reads discarded if the reads contained adapters or uncalled bases, had a mean Phred below 15, or lacked an exact constant-primer or identifier match. High-quality paired reads were merged using COPE v1.2.5, and each unique nucleotide sequence was defined as a clonotype. MiTCR v1.1 was used to align the clonotypes against IMGT TRBV, TRBD and TRBJ reference segments. The analysis was restricted to V-J combinations with a frequency above 0.0001, which together covered roughly 99% of the repertoires. The TCS score was defined as the ratio of F50 (clonal expansion) to E x V (chaos), calculated using BLOSUM62-based TCRdist between CDR3 peptides within each V-J. Welch's t-statistics and random forest reduced around 510 V-J features to 10 to 15, which were used in a naive Bayes classifier (R e1071). The raw public data were reprocessed by TCRdb itself: fastp quality trimming at Q25, MiXCR clonotype calling, in-frame beta chains only. All rows with the same CDR3 protein become a single entry with the most common DNA and genes. The V and J calls reflect TCRdb's pipeline rather than the authors' work. The sample contains 310,000 or so distinct CDR3 sequences, about 18% of them found a single time. About 51% of the sample is held by the ten biggest clonotypes.

Ophthalmopathy patients had moderately to severely active disease, with a Clinical Activity Score of 3 or more, a NOSPECS grade of 4 or more, and a disease duration of less than 3 months. Patients with uncontrolled infections, other autoimmune diseases, pregnancy or lactation were excluded. Diagnoses relied on clinical symptoms, serum thyroxine and TRAb, thyroid ultrasound and orbital computed tomography. Ficoll-Paque density gradient centrifugation was used to isolate PBMCs from 8.5 to 10 ml of fresh peripheral blood. Total RNA was extracted with Trizol reagent, and quality was checked on an Agilent 2100 Bioanalyzer.

Sequencing was done on a sample of blood. The receptor chain draws on TRBV4-1 and TRBJ1-5; 8 of the junction bases match TRBD1. The source is a woman aged 55-75 years with Graves' ophthalmopathy. The CDR3 sequence is CASSQEGRTGIQPQHF. The base sequence is TGCGCCAGCAGCCAAGAAGGGAGGACAGGGATTCAGCCCCAGCATTTT.